The sequence of this T cell receptor (beta chain) was determined in a study of cytomegalovirus exposure and HLA in healthy donors. This clone was seen more than once but under ten times. What it binds is not known. The CDR3 has 15 residues. Trimming took off 3 bases at V and 1 base at J, with 10 bases between the two ends. The V gene's germline CDR1 is LNHDA and CDR2 SQIVND (reference sequence). Findings of the study overall: It was 150 to 200 TCR beta chains that were listed as cytomegalovirus-associated.

Profiling relied on immunoSEQ multiplex PCR, and the TCRdb table lists in-frame clones only, not all of them. The profile covers fewer than 150,000 clones, with around 90% appearing a single time and about 7.9% taken by the ten largest. The V gene is TRBV19, the J gene TRBJ1-5; possible D gene TRBD1, 5 bases. The source of this sequence is a young woman in good health and CMV-seropositive. The sequenced sample was PBMCs. CDR3 bases: TGTGCCAGTAGTATTATCCAGGGAAGCAATCAGCCCCAGCATTTT. Its translation is CASSIIQGSNQPQHF.